The entry below gives a single T cell receptor (beta chain) sequence along with its context. This clone was observed once. No cognate antigen has been identified for it. The junction departs from the called germline gene at one end, perhaps through a read error. The meaning of the sample's time point label: roughly 25 months on ibrutinib. For TCR beta library preparation, about 2 micrograms of genomic DNA were isolated from cryopreserved PBMCs. High-throughput TCR beta sequencing was performed on longitudinal blood samples from CLL patients receiving ibrutinib monotherapy. Patients were enrolled in a phase 2 open-label single-center ibrutinib monotherapy trial. From its cysteine to its phenylalanine, the CDR3 spans 14 amino acids. The sequence is cut down to CDR3 DNA, 42 bases in frame from base 1. From the germline V gene, CDR1 is KGHSH and CDR2 is LQKENI. The data belong to a study of cytotoxic CD8 clonotypes in ibrutinib-treated CLL (dated by TCRdb to the early 2020s). For the wider study: The cohort was composed of more than ten relapsed/refractory and about 16 treatment-naive patients; IGHV unmutated status was identified in 17 patients. Partial responses were observed in about 24 patients and complete responses in 2; after a median follow-up of 68 months, remission was maintained in 14 patients and progression was observed in about twelve. Response samples were taken after a median of roughly 12 months on treatment, ranging from roughly 6 to 36 months. On average, each sample had about 260,000 productive templates and more than 75,000 productive rearrangements. Of the 90 or so participants in the trial, about 25 had longitudinal samples available. Cryopreserved peripheral blood mononuclear cells were obtained before treatment, at response, and at either sustained remission or disease progression. Every sample from remission and from progressive disease was obtained while the patients were still on ibrutinib.

Study-level results and caveats: Baseline clonality exceeded that of age-matched healthy donors and correlated strongly with circulating CD8+ T-cell counts. Sampling times were not matched between patients in sustained remission and patients whose disease was progressing, and lymph node repertoires were not examined. At ibrutinib response clonality went up, during sustained remission it held steady, and at progression it dropped back toward baseline. Public clonotypes were found to be uncommon and were observed to contract or remain stable during treatment; the increase in clonality was shown to reflect expansion of private clonotypes at ibrutinib response.

Each clonotype received, on average, about 9.7x coverage in deep resolution sequencing performed on a MiSeq, where the target depth lay between 1 in 1 million and 1 in 200,000 T cells. The immunoSEQ hsTCRB Kit was used to generate the TCR beta libraries. In the source study's methods: Data were analyzed with ImmunoSEQ Data Assistant and ImmunoSEQ Analyzer, with V, D and J genes assigned per IMGT definitions. Clonality, which ranges from 0 to 1, was calculated by subtracting the normalized Shannon entropy of productive rearrangement frequencies from one. Only overrepresented clonotypes making up at least 0.05% of the repertoire of each patient were included in the public clonotype analysis. Thirteen age-matched healthy donor repertoires from immuneACCESS were used as controls for clonality. TCRdb's version of the immuneACCESS table is confined to in-frame rearrangements and falls short of the full clone set. An unresolved V gene accounts for under half of the shortfall where checked; the remainder is of unknown origin. The D gene and trimming were derived from the DNA, and the V and J assignments and clone size from that table. This sample lists some 200,000 clones; about 72% were detected once. Of the sample, about an eighth falls within the top ten clones.

The material sequenced was PBMCs, taken after 24 months of ibrutinib treatment. This clonotype was sampled from a human donor with chronic lymphocytic leukemia. Recombination joined TRBV18 with TRBJ2-7; the D match is possibly TRBD1 or TRBD2, with 7 bases aligned in each. The CDR3 protein sequence reads: CASSPGGGSHEQYF. Read as DNA, the sequence is TGTGCCAGCTCACCGGGAGGGGGCTCCCACGAGCAGTACTTC.